This TCR beta chain was recovered during a study of CD8 T cells in Susac syndrome. General observations from the study: As the study acknowledged, the number of individuals who were part of its TCR sequencing and HLA analysis was relatively small.

RNA was extracted with the RNeasy kit, and a quantity of roughly 0.5 to 1 ug was reverse transcribed using random hexamers. The immunoSEQ assay covered 54 Vbeta and 13 Jbeta segments for CDR3. TCRdb re-analysed the immunoSEQ multiplex PCR reads in MiXCR, keeping a single row per CDR3 protein. Of 190,000 or so distinct CDR3 sequences listed, about 95% are singletons. The CD8+ and CD4+ T cells were isolated magnetically using a negative isolation approach, whereas the TEMRA cells were enriched by FACS. Concerning this clonotype: Its target is not known.

Trimming left V 0 bases short and J 6 bases short, with 9 bases between. The V gene's germline CDR1 is KGHSH and CDR2 LQKENI. The CDR3 has 14 residues. V usage is TRBV18 and J usage is TRBJ2-1; tentatively, D is TRBD1 (5 bases). The sequence was collected from a human donor with multiple sclerosis. The specimen was CD4+ T cells from PBMCs. The CDR3 is CASSPPTARNEQFF. For the CDR3, the DNA is TGTGCCAGCTCACCACCGACAGCTCGCAATGAGCAGTTCTTC.